The 24 T cell receptor beta chains listed next were all sequenced from one sample in a study of OX40 agonist ivuxolimab in advanced cancers. The table came from immunoSEQ multiplex PCR; TCRdb's copy has only in-frame clones and leaves some out. The data show nearly 50,000 clones, around 90% seen once. Specimen: CD4+ or CD8+ T cells sorted from blood, collected in a trial of the OX40 agonist ivuxolimab. These receptors all stem from an adult with an advanced solid tumor such as melanoma, head and neck, liver or kidney cancer.

This clone appeared a few times. CDR3 sequence reads: CASRGQTYNQPQHF. Written as DNA, the CDR3 is TGTGCCAGCAGGGGACAGACATACAATCAGCCCCAGCATTTT. The rearrangement joins TRBV28 to TRBJ1-5; 7 nucleotides align to TRBD1. The CDR3 is made up of 14 amino acids. Germline-derived CDR1 and CDR2 are MDHEN and SYDVKM. Unmatched junction bases numbered 5, after V lost 6 bases and J lost 3 bases. Together with reference TRBV28 and TRBJ1-5, the CDR3 gives the full variable domain: DVKVTQSSRYLVKRTGEKVFLECVQDMDHENMFWYRQDPGLGLRLIYFSYDVKMKEKGDIPEGYSVSREKKERFSLILESASTNQTSMYLCASRGQTYNQPQHFGDGTRLSIL.

The chain joins TRBV7-9 to TRBJ2-5; D possibly uses TRBD1 or TRBD2 (5 bases each). The ends were cut back, 4 bases at V and 3 bases at J, with 15 bases in the middle. Germline V gene sequence: CDR1 SEHNR, CDR2 FQNEAQ (reference sequence). The CDR3 has 15 residues. CDR3: CASSSSWGPKETQYF. Here the CDR3 DNA reads TGTGCCAGCAGCTCAAGCTGGGGACCAAAAGAGACCCAGTACTTC. Based on the CDR3 plus reference TRBV7-9 and TRBJ2-5, the full variable domain is DTGVSQNPRHKITKRGQNVTFRCDPISEHNRLYWYRQTLGQGPEFLTYFQNEAQLEKSRLLSDRFSAERPKGSFSTLEIQRTEQGDSAMYLCASSSSWGPKETQYFGPGTRLLVL.

The V and J genes are TRBV6-5 and TRBJ2-3, with 11 bases that match TRBD2. Germline trimming cut 3 bases from V and 4 bases from J; bases unmatched to any gene: 3. The CDR3 is made up of 15 amino acids. Germline loops: CDR1 MNHEY, CDR2 SVGAGI. The CDR3 region is CASSYSGGASDTQYF. CDR3 coding DNA: TGTGCCAGCAGTTATAGCGGGGGGGCCTCAGATACGCAGTATTTT.

The genes are TRBV18 and TRBJ2-1; D possibly uses TRBD1 or TRBD2 (5 bases each). CDR1 and CDR2 from the germline V gene are KGHSH and LQKENI. The CDR3 length is 14 residues. Trimming removed 3 bases from V and 6 bases from J, with 12 bases in between. DNA for the CDR3: TGTGCCAGCTCACCCGACTGGGACGGCAATGAGCAGTTCTTC. Protein sequence: CASSPDWDGNEQFF.

This chain uses TRBV27 with TRBJ2-3; 9 bases are shared with TRBD2. The germline V gene has CDR1 MNHEY and CDR2 SMNVEV (reference sequence). V was pared by 6 bases and J by 3 bases, with 16 bases of the junction left unmatched. The CDR3 consists of 18 residues. The CDR3 is CASRLLAGAPLKTDTQYF. For the CDR3, the DNA is TGTGCCAGCAGGCTCTTAGCGGGGGCCCCACTTAAGACAGATACGCAGTATTTT.

This clone was seen only once. This sequence joins TRBV28 and TRBJ2-7; 12 positions match TRBD1. Germline V gene sequence: CDR1 MDHEN, CDR2 SYDVKM. The length of the CDR3 is 16 residues. V lost 5 bases, J lost 1 base, and 6 bases stayed unmatched. This chain's CDR3 is CASSTGQGAVSYEQYF. CDR3 coding DNA: TGTGCCAGCAGTACGGGACAGGGGGCTGTATCCTACGAGCAGTACTTC.

The genes are TRBV27 and TRBJ1-5, with D tentatively TRBD1 (5 bases). The CDR3 totals 13 residues. Trimming cost V 3 bases and J 7 bases, with 10 bases left between them. In germline, CDR1 is MNHEY, CDR2 SMNVEV (reference sequence). The CDR3 protein is CASSFSWDQPQHF. The CDR3 region has the DNA TGTGCCAGCAGTTTCTCTTGGGACCAGCCCCAGCATTTT.

This clone was seen a few times. The chain joins TRBV30 to TRBJ1-1; D unclear. The V end was cut by 1 base, the J end by 0 bases, with 6 bases between. The germline gives CDR1 GTSNPN, CDR2 SVGIG (reference sequence). The CDR3 spans 13 residues. CDR3 DNA sequence: TGTGCCTGGAGTGGCAGGATGAACACTGAAGCTTTCTTT. It encodes CAWSGRMNTEAFF.

The chain carries TRBV28 and TRBJ2-5; either TRBD1 or TRBD2 may supply D (5 bases each). CDR3 length: 15 residues. V was pared by 4 bases and J by 5 bases, with 17 bases between. CDR1 is MDHEN and CDR2 is SYDVKM in the germline V gene. The CDR3 reads CASSYQEIGDETQYF. CDR3 nucleotide sequence: TGTGCCAGCAGTTATCAGGAAATAGGGGACGAGACCCAGTACTTC.

This chain links TRBV5-8 with TRBJ2-1; 8 nucleotides line up with TRBD1. The germline V gene encodes CDR1 SGHTS and CDR2 YDEGEE. V was pared by 3 bases and J by 3 bases, with 2 bases of the junction left unmatched. The CDR3 length is 14 residues. The CDR3 DNA reads as TGTGCCAGCAGCTCCAGGGGGCTCTACAATGAGCAGTTCTTC. Translated: CASSSRGLYNEQFF.

The chain joins TRBV5-6 to TRBJ1-2; 9 bases map to TRBD1. CDR3 length: 15 amino acids. Trimming took 6 bases from V and 3 from J; bases not matched to a gene: 9. Looked up from germline, CDR1 is SGHDT and CDR2 is YYEEEE. In DNA, the CDR3 is TGTGCCAGCAAGCCCCGGGACAGGGTCGACTATGGCTACACCTTC. Encoded protein: CASKPRDRVDYGYTF.

The chain combines TRBV5-1 with TRBJ2-5; weak D call: TRBD1 (5 bases). With 0 bases removed from V and 3 bases from J, the gap between germline ends came to 12 bases. There are 15 residues in the CDR3. The germline V gene encodes CDR1 SGHRS and CDR2 YFSETQ. The CDR3 DNA follows: TGCGCCAGCAGCTTGGCACAGGACCTGGAAGAGACCCAGTACTTC. Amino acid sequence: CASSLAQDLEETQYF. Full variable domain (outside the CDR3, taken from reference TRBV5-1 and TRBJ2-5): KAGVTQTPRYLIKTRGQQVTLSCSPISGHRSVSWYQQTPGQGLQFLFEYFSETQRNKGNFPGRFSGRQFSNSRSEMNVSTLELGDSALYLCASSLAQDLEETQYFGPGTRLLVL.

The rearrangement joins TRBV7-9 to TRBJ2-1; D is unresolved. This CDR3 contains 14 residues. V was trimmed by 5 bases and J by 5 bases, leaving 13 bases between them. Germline V CDR1 and CDR2: SEHNR, FQNEAQ (reference sequence). This CDR3 reads CASSRASEHNEQFF. The CDR3, as DNA: TGTGCCAGCAGCCGAGCCTCGGAACACAATGAGCAGTTCTTC.

This chain links TRBV5-4 with TRBJ2-1; the D is unclear. The germline V gene encodes CDR1 SGHNT and CDR2 YYREEE (reference sequence). V lost 3 bases and J lost 5, with 3 bases in between. The CDR3 extends over 11 amino acids. CDR3 residues: CASSYHNEQFF. In DNA, the CDR3 is TGTGCCAGCAGCTACCACAATGAGCAGTTCTTC.

This clone was seen a single time. The chain recombines TRBV5-8 with TRBJ2-2; D not resolved. CDR3 length: 16 residues. V dropped 8 bases and J dropped 0 bases, with 17 bases sitting between them. The V gene's germline CDR1 is SGHTS and CDR2 YDEGEE. In DNA form, the CDR3 reads TGTGCCAGACCCTCCCCGGACCCTCCGAACACCGGGGAGCTGTTTTTT. As protein: CARPSPDPPNTGELFF.

The V gene is TRBV7-8, the J gene TRBJ2-2; no clear D gene. The germline V gene encodes CDR1 SGHVS and CDR2 FQNEAQ. With 1 base removed from V and 5 bases from J, the gap between germline ends came to 17 bases. The CDR3 is 17 residues long. The CDR3 is CASSLGSAVVGTGELFF. The CDR3 DNA sequence: TGTGCCAGCAGCTTAGGCAGTGCAGTCGTCGGGACCGGGGAGCTGTTTTTT.

The chain links TRBV30 to TRBJ2-7; 7 bases are a match to TRBD2. CDR3 length equals 14 residues. CDR1 and CDR2 (germline): GTSNPN, SVGIG (reference sequence). V was clipped by 0 bases and J by 3 bases; unmatched bases: 5. CDR3 in amino acids: CAWSVAPGGYEQYF. In DNA, the CDR3 is TGTGCCTGGAGTGTTGCACCGGGGGGCTACGAGCAGTACTTC.

The chain couples TRBV6-5 to TRBJ1-5, with 7 bases aligning to TRBD1. The CDR3 spans 15 residues. V was clipped by 11 bases and J by 4 bases; unmatched bases: 14. CDR1 is MNHEY, CDR2 SVGAGI, per germline. The CDR3 DNA is TGTGCCGCCCGGAGGGGGCGGGGGGAGAATCAGCCCCAGCATTTT. Its protein product is CAARRGRGENQPQHF.

J is TRBJ2-1 and V is TRBV19, with 8 nucleotides matching TRBD2. Germline loops: CDR1 LNHDA, CDR2 SQIVND (reference sequence). The CDR3 spans 14 residues. Trimming at V came to 7 bases and at J to 6 bases, leaving 8 bases not matched to a gene. CDR3 coding DNA: TGTGCCAGTAAACCGGGACTAGGGGGCAATGAGCAGTTCTTC. Its translation: CASKPGLGGNEQFF.

The chain has TRBV10-3 and TRBJ2-3; D may be TRBD2 (7 bases). This CDR3 comprises 17 residues. In germline, CDR1 is ENHRY, CDR2 SYGVKD. V lost 0 bases and J 5 bases, leaving 18 bases between the germline ends. CDR3 sequence: CAISESRSGGAGDTQYF. The CDR3 nucleotides are TGTGCCATCAGTGAGTCGAGGTCGGGGGGCGCTGGAGATACGCAGTATTTT.

V is TRBV5-6 and J is TRBJ2-7, with D possibly TRBD1 on 6 matching bases. The CDR3 is 13 amino acids. In germline, CDR1 is SGHDT, CDR2 YYEEEE. Trimming shortened V by 5 bases and J by 2 bases, and 11 bases separated the two germline ends. The CDR3 spells CASRVQGTYEQYF. For the CDR3, the DNA is TGTGCCAGCAGAGTCCAGGGGACCTACGAGCAGTACTTC.

This chain uses TRBV7-2 with TRBJ2-3; 11 bases are shared with TRBD2. Germline V CDR1 and CDR2: SGHTA, FQGNSA. The CDR3 runs 16 residues. V was pared by 3 bases and J by 5 bases, with 7 bases of the junction left unmatched. CDR3 sequence reads: CASSLDSGGVLDTQYF. CDR3 nucleotides: TGTGCCAGCAGCTTGGATAGCGGGGGGGTCCTAGATACGCAGTATTTT.

The genes are TRBV6-1 and TRBJ2-2, with D uncertain. V lost 6 bases and J 7 bases, leaving 9 bases between the germline ends. The CDR3 is 12 amino acids. Germline V CDR1 and CDR2: MNHNS, SASEGT. The CDR3 DNA sequence: TGTGCCAGCAGAGACTGGGGCGGGGAGCTGTTTTTT. It yields the protein CASRDWGGELFF.

Regarding this clone: A read error may produce the germline difference seen at one junction end. This sequence joins TRBV7-7 and TRBJ2-7; 11 bases fit TRBD1. The germline V gene encodes CDR1 SSHAT and CDR2 FNYEAQ (reference sequence). CDR3 length: 14 amino acids. CDR3 bases: TGTGCTAGCAGCATTGGACAGGGGGCGGGGGAGCAGTACTTC. Translation gives CASSIGQGAGEQYF.